Shown below are 19 T cell receptor beta chains from a single sample sequenced in a study of vaccination effects on CD4 cells after COVID-19. Clones were sequenced by immunoSEQ multiplex PCR, and TCRdb holds only the in-frame ones, with some missing. Here the sample spans more than 20,000 clones, roughly 72% being singletons. Antigen-specific CD4+ T cells were first expanded with viral peptide pools by the ViraFEST assay and only then sequenced. Researchers isolated CD4+ T cells once approximately eleven days of culture had elapsed. This person caught SARS-CoV-2 sometime from March to December 2020, and PCR testing confirmed the infection. No antigens are known for them. Sample: CD4+ T cells from PBMCs cultured with SARS-CoV-2 spike peptides, taken before COVID-19 vaccination. All receptors come from a human donor who had a prior SARS-CoV-2 infection.

This clone has just a few counts. The chain combines TRBV7-9 with TRBJ2-3, with unresolved D. This CDR3 has 14 amino acids. Trimming took 5 bases from V and 4 from J, leaving 13 bases between them. From germline, CDR1 is SEHNR and CDR2 FQNEAQ (reference sequence). CDR3 amino acids: CASSPNLRADTQYF. The CDR3 nucleotides are TGTGCCAGCAGCCCGAACCTACGCGCAGATACGCAGTATTTT.

The V gene is TRBV28, the J gene TRBJ2-1; D call uncertain. The CDR3 consists of 13 residues. V lost 1 base and J lost 10, with 11 bases in between. CDR1 is MDHEN and CDR2 is SYDVKM in the germline V gene. The CDR3 nucleotides are TGTGCCAGCAGTTTATCTGTAGTCGGAGAGCAGTTCTTC. Translating it yields CASSLSVVGEQFF.

Only one count was recorded for this clone. This sequence joins TRBV3-1 (or the pseudogene TRBV3-2) and TRBJ2-1; 9 bases match TRBD2. The germline gives CDR1 LGHDT, CDR2 YNNKEL (reference sequence). The ends lost 0 bases at V and 7 bases at J; junction bases unmatched: 13. This CDR3 region has 18 residues. The CDR3 sequence: CASSQDFGLAGLANEQFF. CDR3 in DNA: TGTGCCAGCAGCCAAGACTTCGGGCTAGCGGGACTTGCGAATGAGCAGTTCTTC.

The chain links TRBV18 to TRBJ2-2; TRBD1 aligns across 9 bases. CDR1 and CDR2 (germline): KGHSH, LQKENI. J was trimmed by 6 bases and V by 4 bases; bases with no gene match: 9. The CDR3 has 16 amino acids. This CDR3 reads CASSLLRQGVSGELFF. CDR3 nucleotides: TGTGCCAGCTCACTCCTCCGACAGGGGGTATCCGGGGAGCTGTTTTTT.

The V gene is TRBV7-9, the J gene TRBJ1-2; tentative D call: TRBD1 (6 bases). V was clipped by 2 bases and J by 6 bases, with 13 bases between them. Per germline, CDR1 SEHNR and CDR2 FQNEAQ (reference sequence). This CDR3 region has 14 residues. DNA of the CDR3: TGTGCCAGCAGCTTACCGCAGGGGAGGGATGGCTACACCTTC. Translated, it gives CASSLPQGRDGYTF.

This chain links TRBV18 with TRBJ2-5; tentatively, D is TRBD1 (6 bases). The CDR3 runs to 15 residues. The germline CDR1 and CDR2 sequences are KGHSH and LQKENI. V dropped 5 bases and J dropped 1 base, with 14 bases sitting between them. CDR3 amino acids: CASSSRQARQETQYF. The CDR3 bases are TGTGCCAGCTCATCGCGACAGGCCCGCCAAGAGACCCAGTACTTC.

This clone was seen only once. This chain uses TRBV9 with TRBJ2-1; 7 nucleotides agree with TRBD2. Looked up from germline, CDR1 is SGDLS and CDR2 is YYNGEE. The CDR3 contains 13 residues. J gave up 9 bases and V 4 bases, and 7 bases lay outside the gene matches. CDR3 bases: TGTGCCAGCAGCCCGACTAGCCCCGGTGAGCAGTTCTTC. Residues: CASSPTSPGEQFF.

The chain carries TRBV11-3 and TRBJ1-1, with D perhaps matching TRBD1 (6 bases). Per the germline V gene, CDR1 is SGHNT and CDR2 is YENEEA. The V end was cut by 4 bases, the J end by 4 bases, with 22 bases between. There are 17 residues in the CDR3. The CDR3 reads CASSSPTRRGRGTEAFF. CDR3 coding DNA: TGTGCCAGCAGCTCCCCCACTCGGAGGGGGAGGGGCACTGAAGCTTTCTTT.

The sample holds many counts of this clone. As DNA, the CDR3 is TGTGCCAGCAGCTTAGGATCGGCCCAGTACTTC. Translated: CASSLGSAQYF. The chain is built from TRBV7-9 and TRBJ2-5; D call uncertain. Germline values: CDR1 SEHNR, CDR2 FQNEAQ (reference sequence). The CDR3 extends over 11 amino acids. Trimming removed 1 base at V and 9 bases at J, with 6 bases between.

V and J are TRBV19 and TRBJ2-5; D possibly corresponds to TRBD2 (7 bases). The CDR3 extends over 17 amino acids. Germline CDR1 and CDR2: LNHDA and SQIVND (reference sequence). V lost 2 bases to trimming and J lost 2 bases, with 18 bases between them. Here the CDR3 reads CASSIWIGGDIQETQYF. Written as DNA, the CDR3 is TGTGCCAGTAGTATATGGATTGGGGGGGACATACAAGAGACCCAGTACTTC.

For this clone: The conserved phenylalanine or tryptophan is not found at the CDR3 terminus, so this likely reflects a read error. The DNA is omitted, as the CDR3 cannot be located on it reliably, and the CDR3 follows TCRdb's listing. This chain links TRBV29-1 with TRBJ2-3; no DNA check was done on the table's D call, TRBD1. The germline V gene has CDR1 SQVTM and CDR2 ANQGSEA. 11 amino acids form the CDR3, both terminal residues included. CDR3 region: CSVEEGQGASL.

The gene calls are TRBV12-5 and TRBJ2-3, with D tentatively TRBD2 (5 bases). Germline values: CDR1 LGHNT, CDR2 FRNRAP. The V end was cut by 3 bases, the J end by 1 base, with 8 bases between. The CDR3 runs to 14 residues. The DNA for the CDR3 is TGTGCTAGTGGTTTAACGCGGGGCACAGATACGCAGTATTTT. Translation: CASGLTRGTDTQYF.

The rearrangement uses TRBV5-1 and TRBJ2-3, with TRBD2 matching 9 bases. CDR3 size: 16 residues. V trimming: 2 bases; J trimming: 0 bases; junction bases outside the gene matches: 4. In germline, CDR1 is SGHRS, CDR2 YFSETQ. CDR3 loop: CASSFPGLASTDTQYF. The CDR3 DNA follows: TGCGCCAGCAGCTTCCCGGGACTAGCTAGCACAGATACGCAGTATTTT.

Here the CDR3 reads CASSRPAWALGRDEQFF. The CDR3 nucleotides are TGCGCCAGCAGCCGTCCCGCCTGGGCCCTCGGGAGGGATGAGCAGTTCTTC. The chain carries TRBV5-1 and TRBJ2-1, with 8 bases lining up with TRBD2. Germline V gene sequence: CDR1 SGHRS, CDR2 YFSETQ. The CDR3 covers 17 residues. Trimming removed 4 bases from V and 8 bases from J; junction bases left unmatched: 17.

V gene TRBV19 combines with J gene TRBJ1-2, with 10 bases aligning to TRBD1. The CDR3 length is 16 residues. Per germline, CDR1 LNHDA and CDR2 SQIVND (reference sequence). The ends lost 4 bases at V and 4 bases at J; junction bases unmatched: 9. The CDR3 region is CASSKTRDRGFYGYTF. CDR3 DNA: TGTGCCAGTAGTAAAACCCGGGACAGGGGTTTCTATGGCTACACCTTC.

As concerns this clone: The junction differs from germline at one of its ends, possibly a read error. The J gene is TRBJ1-1, the V gene TRBV2, with a possible D match to TRBD1 (5 bases). Germline V lookup: CDR1 SNHLY, CDR2 FYNNEI. The CDR3 has 13 amino acids. The CDR3 sequence is CASETNRNAEAFF. The CDR3 DNA sequence: TGTGCCAGCGAAACCAACAGGAACGCTGAAGCTTTCTTT.

The rearrangement uses TRBV7-3 and TRBJ2-2, with 7 bases aligning to TRBD2. The CDR3 sequence is 14 residues long. Trimming at V came to 5 bases and at J to 4 bases, leaving 4 bases not matched to a gene. Germline CDR1 is SGHTA and CDR2 is FQGTGA. In DNA, the CDR3 is TGTGCCAGCAGCGACAGACTAGCCACCGGGGAGCTGTTTTTT. It encodes CASSDRLATGELFF. Full variable domain (remainder filled in from reference TRBV7-3 and TRBJ2-2): GAGVSQTPSNKVTEKGKYVELRCDPISGHTALYWYRQSLGQGPEFLIYFQGTGAADDSGLPNDRFFAVRPEGSVSTLKIQRTERGDSAVYLCASSDRLATGELFFGEGSRLTVL.

This clone is a singleton in its sample. The genes are TRBV27 and TRBJ2-5; weak D call: TRBD2 (6 bases). The CDR3 runs 16 residues. Germline assignment: CDR1 MNHEY and CDR2 SMNVEV (reference sequence). Trimming pared 3 bases from V and 1 base from J, leaving 15 bases between. CDR3 residues: CASSFAGRTTQETQYF. DNA of the CDR3: TGTGCCAGCAGTTTCGCGGGACGGACGACCCAAGAGACCCAGTACTTC.

The chain employs TRBV5-8 and TRBJ2-1; D is perhaps TRBD2 (6 bases). Between the trimmed V and J ends, which lost 1 base and 8 bases, there was a span of 19 bases. The CDR3 is 16 amino acids. The germline CDR1 and CDR2 sequences are SGHTS and YDEGEE. CDR3 DNA: TGTGCCAGCAGCTTGTTGTGGTCTAGCGCGTGGGATGAGCAGTTCTTC. Amino acids: CASSLLWSSAWDEQFF.